The next 9 T cell receptor beta chains were all read from a single sample in a study of blood T cell repertoires in COVID-19. TCRdb's table, derived via immunoSEQ multiplex PCR, lists solely in-frame clones and lacks some. Altogether almost 250,000 clones are present, around 89% being singletons, with the ten largest covering roughly 3.7%. Sequencing was done on a sample of PBMCs or T cells enriched from blood (not recorded which). The receptors here all came from a woman aged 25 to 45 who had recovered from COVID-19.

This rearrangement joins TRBV7-8 to TRBJ2-2, with 8 bases identical to TRBD2. CDR1 and CDR2 from the germline V gene are SGHVS and FQNEAQ. The CDR3 totals 17 residues. The V gene end was trimmed by 4 bases and the J gene end by 4 bases; junction bases not matched to a gene: 11. The CDR3 loop reads CASSSKQREFFTGELFF. CDR3 DNA sequence: TGTGCCAGCAGCTCGAAACAGCGGGAGTTTTTCACCGGGGAGCTGTTTTTT.

This clone was seen just once. The chain carries TRBV4-1 and TRBJ2-2; 9 nucleotides align to TRBD2. From germline, CDR1 is MGHRA and CDR2 YSYEKL. Trimming removed 7 bases from V and 5 bases from J; junction bases left unmatched: 8. CDR3 length equals 15 residues. In DNA form, the CDR3 reads TGCGCCAGCACCTTAGCGGGAGTGGGAACCGGGGAGCTGTTTTTT. Its translation: CASTLAGVGTGELFF.

The chain joins TRBV4-1 to TRBJ2-7; D gene ambiguous. The V and J ends lost 4 bases and 2 bases respectively, with 12 bases between them. The CDR3 spans 14 residues. Germline values: CDR1 MGHRA, CDR2 YSYEKL. The CDR3, as DNA: TGCGCCAGCAGCCCCCCGACACAGACCTACGAGCAGTACTTC. Amino acids: CASSPPTQTYEQYF.

The rearrangement joins TRBV7-9 to TRBJ1-1, with a weak D call TRBD1 (5 bases). Looked up from germline, CDR1 is SEHNR and CDR2 is FQNEAQ (reference sequence). The CDR3 has 15 amino acids. Trimming pared 2 bases from V and 6 bases from J, leaving 16 bases between. CDR3 residues: CASSLYGGGVAEAFF. CDR3 in DNA: TGTGCCAGCAGCTTATATGGAGGAGGGGTCGCTGAAGCTTTCTTT.

V is TRBV11-2 and J is TRBJ2-3, with a possible D match to TRBD2 (7 bases). CDR1 is SGHAT, CDR2 FQNNGV, per germline. With 0 bases removed from V and 1 base from J, the gap between germline ends came to 17 bases. The CDR3 spans 18 residues. CDR3 bases: TGTGCCAGCAGCTTAGATCCCGGAGGGGGGGCCGGCACAGATACGCAGTATTTT. Protein: CASSLDPGGGAGTDTQYF.

The rearrangement joins TRBV2 to TRBJ1-4, with 7 bases lining up with TRBD1. The V and J ends lost 6 bases and 7 bases, in that order; junction bases with no gene match: 5. The length of the CDR3 is 13 residues. CDR1 is SNHLY and CDR2 is FYNNEI in the germline V gene. The CDR3 nucleotides read TGTGCCAGCAGCTTAAACAGGGGTGAAAAACTGTTTTTT. It specifies CASSLNRGEKLFF.

The chain uses TRBV24-1 and TRBJ2-7; 13 bases line up with TRBD2. The V and J ends lost 6 bases and 7 bases, in that order; junction bases with no gene match: 8. The CDR3 runs to 15 residues. Looked up from germline, CDR1 is KGHDR and CDR2 is SFDVKD. The CDR3 bases are TGTGCCACCAGTAGACTAGCGGGAGGCTTGGAGGAGCAGTACTTC. The encoded protein is CATSRLAGGLEEQYF.

The gene calls are TRBV18 and TRBJ1-1; 7 bases match TRBD1. The CDR3 is 16 amino acids. CDR1 and CDR2 from the germline V gene are KGHSH and LQKENI. Germline trimming cut 6 bases from V and 0 bases from J; bases unmatched to any gene: 10. This CDR3 is CASSPRDRVMNTEAFF. DNA for the CDR3: TGTGCCAGCTCCCCTCGGGACAGAGTCATGAACACTGAAGCTTTCTTT.

The chain's CDR3 is CASSYSIQGRQFF. CDR3 bases: TGTGCCAGCAGTTACTCGATCCAGGGTCGTCAGTTCTTC. V gene TRBV6-5 combines with J gene TRBJ2-1, with D perhaps matching TRBD1 (5 bases). Trimming removed 0 bases at V and 13 bases at J, with 13 bases between. Germline V CDR1 and CDR2: MNHEY, SVGAGI. This CDR3 is 13 amino acids long.